This TCR beta chain emerged from a study of T cell responses to AZD1222 COVID-19 vaccine. Study findings and constraints: Most donors were white British and more were female, and clonal diversity was possibly underestimated. Across the whole spike, CD4 TCRs peaked at regions 160-218 and 743-854. Nearly half of spike-specific TCRs reportedly go after variant regions that carry no mutations. It was only a handful of AZD1222 recipients who were seropositive at baseline.

With respect to this clone: Its target is not known.

Profiling relied on immunoSEQ multiplex PCR, and the TCRdb table lists in-frame clones only, not all of them. Of around 99,000 clones listed, around 90% are singletons. The ends were cut back, 4 bases at V and 5 bases at J, with 11 bases in the middle. The length of the CDR3 is 13 residues. Germline V gene data show CDR1 as SGHTA and CDR2 as FQGTGA. The rearrangement links TRBV7-3 to TRBJ1-1; the D is unclear. The starting material was peripheral blood, obtained on day 0 of MenACWY control vaccination. The receptor comes from an adult in good health. The CDR3 sequence: CASSSSRETEAFF. CDR3 sequence (DNA): TGTGCCAGCAGCTCTTCTAGGGAGACTGAAGCTTTCTTT.